This TCR beta chain was retrieved from a study of T cell changes during pregnancy in multiple sclerosis. Germline V CDR1 and CDR2: SGHTA, FQGNSA. V was pared by 1 base and J by 2 bases, with 8 bases between. The CDR3 has 15 amino acids. TCRdb's table, derived via immunoSEQ multiplex PCR, lists solely in-frame clones and lacks some. This table holds fewer than 85,000 clones, 80% to 95% found once. V and J are TRBV7-2 and TRBJ2-2; unclear D gene. This TCR came from a female donor in good health, enrolled as a control in a pregnancy study. The sample in question was peripheral blood, obtained in the third trimester of pregnancy. CDR3 bases: TGTGCCAGCAGCTTAGGGAGTTCCAACACCGGGGAGCTGTTTTTT. It translates to CASSLGSSNTGELFF.